This T cell receptor (beta chain) stems from a study of cytomegalovirus exposure and HLA in healthy donors. Overall study: From donors who were HLA-typed, an early data release held 80 million or so unique TCRs.

PCR amplification relied on 60 Vbeta primers (plus 13 Jbeta primers). Authors' processing steps: An analysis that came later counted roughly 80 million unique TCR beta chains, 10 million to 11 million shared. Using immunoSEQ multiplex PCR, the repertoire was profiled, and TCRdb retains in-frame clones only, with some absent. D and trimming come from the DNA, and the V and J calls and clone size come from that table. Of approximately 100,000 clones in the sample, 74% were seen once. There are 16 residues in the CDR3. Per the germline V gene, CDR1 is MNHEY and CDR2 is SMNVEV (reference sequence). The germline V and J ends were trimmed by 5 bases and 1 base, with 16 bases remaining between them.

Sample: PBMCs. This chain connects TRBV27 to TRBJ2-3; D might be TRBD2 (7 bases). The receptor was isolated from a human donor in good health. This CDR3 reads CASSPQGRGGTDTQYF. CDR3 nucleotides: TGTGCCAGCAGTCCTCAGGGGAGGGGGGGCACAGATACGCAGTATTTT.